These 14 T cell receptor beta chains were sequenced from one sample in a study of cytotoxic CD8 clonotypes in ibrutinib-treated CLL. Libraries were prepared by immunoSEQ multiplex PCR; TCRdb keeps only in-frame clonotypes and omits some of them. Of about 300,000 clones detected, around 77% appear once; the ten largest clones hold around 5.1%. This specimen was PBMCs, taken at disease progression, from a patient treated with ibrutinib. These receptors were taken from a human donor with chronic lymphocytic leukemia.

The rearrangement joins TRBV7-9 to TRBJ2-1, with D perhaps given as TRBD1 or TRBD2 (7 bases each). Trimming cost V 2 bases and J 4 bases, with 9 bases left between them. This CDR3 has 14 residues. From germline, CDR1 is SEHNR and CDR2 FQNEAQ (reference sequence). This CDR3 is CASSLQGGYNEQFF. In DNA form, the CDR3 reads TGTGCCAGCAGCTTACAGGGGGGGTACAATGAGCAGTTCTTC.

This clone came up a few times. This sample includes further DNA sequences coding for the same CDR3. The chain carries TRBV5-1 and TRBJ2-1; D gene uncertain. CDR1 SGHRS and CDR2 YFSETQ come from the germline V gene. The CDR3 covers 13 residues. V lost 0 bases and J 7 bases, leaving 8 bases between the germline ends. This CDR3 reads CASSLVGSNEQFF. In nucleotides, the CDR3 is TGCGCCAGCAGCTTGGTAGGGTCGAATGAGCAGTTCTTC.

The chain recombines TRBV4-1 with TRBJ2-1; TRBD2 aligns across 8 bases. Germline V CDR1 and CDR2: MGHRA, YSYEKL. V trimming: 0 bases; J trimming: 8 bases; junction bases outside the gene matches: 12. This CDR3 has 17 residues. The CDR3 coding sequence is TGCGCCAGCAGCCAAGATCCAGCTAGCGGGTGGAGGGATGAGCAGTTCTTC. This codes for CASSQDPASGWRDEQFF.

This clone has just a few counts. The CDR3 is CASSPPYQETQYF. CDR3 DNA: TGTGCCAGCTCACCACCGTACCAAGAGACCCAGTACTTC. This chain uses TRBV18 with TRBJ2-5; the D is unclear. The CDR3 loop spans 13 amino acids. Germline-derived CDR1 and CDR2 are KGHSH and LQKENI. Trimming removed 0 bases at V and 0 bases at J, with 2 bases between.

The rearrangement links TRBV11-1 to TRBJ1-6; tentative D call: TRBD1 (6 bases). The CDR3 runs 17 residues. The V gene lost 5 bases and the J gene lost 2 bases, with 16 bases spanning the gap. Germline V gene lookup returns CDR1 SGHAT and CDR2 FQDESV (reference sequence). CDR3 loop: CASSHPGGGAYNSPLHF. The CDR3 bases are TGTGCCAGCAGCCACCCTGGTGGGGGCGCCTATAATTCACCCCTCCACTTT.

The DNA of the CDR3 is TGTGCCAGCAGCAACAGGGCCAGGGATACGCAGTATTTT. Translated: CASSNRARDTQYF. The chain is built from TRBV21-1 and TRBJ2-3; no check of the table's D call, TRBD1, against the DNA was made. TRBV21-1 is labeled a pseudogene. The CDR3 length is 13 residues.

For the CDR3, the DNA is TGTGCCAGCAGCTCCGAGGTGGGGCTGGAGACCCAGTACTTC. It codes for CASSSEVGLETQYF. The chain combines TRBV7-9 with TRBJ2-5, with D perhaps TRBD1 (5 bases). The germline gives CDR1 SEHNR, CDR2 FQNEAQ (reference sequence). V dropped 4 bases and J dropped 5 bases, with 14 bases sitting between them. The CDR3 totals 14 residues.

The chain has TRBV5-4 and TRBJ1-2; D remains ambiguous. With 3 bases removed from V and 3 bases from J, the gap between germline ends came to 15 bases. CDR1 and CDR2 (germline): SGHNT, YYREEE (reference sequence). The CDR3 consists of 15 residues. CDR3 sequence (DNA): TGTGCCAGCAGCTCCGAGGTACTGGCCTACTATGGCTACACCTTC. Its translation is CASSSEVLAYYGYTF. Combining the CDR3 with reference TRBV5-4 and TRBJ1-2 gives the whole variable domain ETGVTQSPTHLIKTRGQQVTLRCSSQSGHNTVSWYQQALGQGPQFIFQYYREEENGRGNFPPRFSGLQFPNYSSELNVNALELDDSALYLCASSSEVLAYYGYTFGSGTRLTVV.

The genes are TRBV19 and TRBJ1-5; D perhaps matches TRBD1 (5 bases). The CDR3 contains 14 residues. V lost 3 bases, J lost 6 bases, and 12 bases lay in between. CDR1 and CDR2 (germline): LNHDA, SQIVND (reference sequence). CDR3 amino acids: CASSMGQGRQPQHF. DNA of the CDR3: TGTGCCAGTAGTATGGGGCAGGGACGTCAGCCCCAGCATTTT.

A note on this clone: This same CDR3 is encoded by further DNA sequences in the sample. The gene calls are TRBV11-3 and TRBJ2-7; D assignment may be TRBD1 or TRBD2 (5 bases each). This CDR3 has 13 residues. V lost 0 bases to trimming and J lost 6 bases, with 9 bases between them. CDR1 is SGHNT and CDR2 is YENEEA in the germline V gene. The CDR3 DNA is TGTGCCAGCAGCTTAGACGGGGCCGGCGAGCAGTACTTC. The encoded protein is CASSLDGAGEQYF.

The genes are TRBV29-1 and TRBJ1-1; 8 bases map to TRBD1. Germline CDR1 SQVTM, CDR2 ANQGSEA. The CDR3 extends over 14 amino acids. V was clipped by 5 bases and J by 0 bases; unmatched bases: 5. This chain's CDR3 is CSVLGQGMNTEAFF. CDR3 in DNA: TGCAGCGTTCTTGGACAGGGAATGAACACTGAAGCTTTCTTT.

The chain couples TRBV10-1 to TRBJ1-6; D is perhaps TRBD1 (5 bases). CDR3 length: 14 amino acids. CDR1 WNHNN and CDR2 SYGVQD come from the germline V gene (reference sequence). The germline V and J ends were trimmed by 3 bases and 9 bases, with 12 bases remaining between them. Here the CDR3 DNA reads TGCGCCAGCAGTGATCCAGGGTTAAGTTCACCCCTCCACTTT. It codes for CASSDPGLSSPLHF.

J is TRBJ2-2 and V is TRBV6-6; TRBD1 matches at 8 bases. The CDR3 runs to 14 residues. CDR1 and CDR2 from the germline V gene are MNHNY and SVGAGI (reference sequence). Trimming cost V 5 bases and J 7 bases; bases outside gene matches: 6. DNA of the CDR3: TGTGCCAGCAGTGCGGCAGGGGGCAGCGGGGAGCTGTTTTTT. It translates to CASSAAGGSGELFF.

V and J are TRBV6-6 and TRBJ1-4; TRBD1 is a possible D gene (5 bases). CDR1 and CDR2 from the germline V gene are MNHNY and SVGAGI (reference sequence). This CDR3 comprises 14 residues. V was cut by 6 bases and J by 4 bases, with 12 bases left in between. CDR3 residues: CASRVTGDNEKLFF. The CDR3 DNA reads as TGTGCCAGCAGAGTCACAGGAGATAATGAAAAACTGTTTTTT.